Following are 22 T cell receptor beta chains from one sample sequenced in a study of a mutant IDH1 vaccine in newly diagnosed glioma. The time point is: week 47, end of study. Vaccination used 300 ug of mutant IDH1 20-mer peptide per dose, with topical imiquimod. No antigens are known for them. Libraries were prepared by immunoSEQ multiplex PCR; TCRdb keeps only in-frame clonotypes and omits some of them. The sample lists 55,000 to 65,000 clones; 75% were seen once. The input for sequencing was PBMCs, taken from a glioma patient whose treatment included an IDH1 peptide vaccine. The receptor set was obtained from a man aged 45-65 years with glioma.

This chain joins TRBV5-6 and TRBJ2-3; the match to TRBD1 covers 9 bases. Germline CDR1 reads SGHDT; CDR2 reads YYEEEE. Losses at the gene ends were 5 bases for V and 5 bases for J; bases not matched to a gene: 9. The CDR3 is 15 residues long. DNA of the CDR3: TGTGCCAGCAGGGAACAGGGGGCCGGTAAAGATACGCAGTATTTT. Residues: CASREQGAGKDTQYF.

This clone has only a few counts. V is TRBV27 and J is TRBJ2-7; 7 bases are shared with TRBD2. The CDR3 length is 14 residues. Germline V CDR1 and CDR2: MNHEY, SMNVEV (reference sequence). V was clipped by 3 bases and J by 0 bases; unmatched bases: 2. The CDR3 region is CASSLGGNSYEQYF. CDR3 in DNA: TGTGCCAGCAGTTTGGGAGGGAACTCCTACGAGCAGTACTTC.

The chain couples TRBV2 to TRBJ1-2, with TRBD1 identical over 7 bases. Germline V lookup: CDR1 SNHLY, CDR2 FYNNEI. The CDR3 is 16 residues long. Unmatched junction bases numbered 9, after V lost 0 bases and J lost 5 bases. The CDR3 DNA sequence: TGTGCCAGCAGTGAAGCGCCAGACAGGGTTGGATATGGCTACACCTTC. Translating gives CASSEAPDRVGYGYTF.

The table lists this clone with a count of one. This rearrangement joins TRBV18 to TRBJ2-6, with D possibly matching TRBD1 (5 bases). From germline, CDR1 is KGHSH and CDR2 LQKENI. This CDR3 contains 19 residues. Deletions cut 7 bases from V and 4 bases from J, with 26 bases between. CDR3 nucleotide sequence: TGTGCCAGCTTCTCGACAGATCTAAGAGGTCTGTCCGGGGCCAACGTCCTGACTTTC. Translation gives CASFSTDLRGLSGANVLTF.

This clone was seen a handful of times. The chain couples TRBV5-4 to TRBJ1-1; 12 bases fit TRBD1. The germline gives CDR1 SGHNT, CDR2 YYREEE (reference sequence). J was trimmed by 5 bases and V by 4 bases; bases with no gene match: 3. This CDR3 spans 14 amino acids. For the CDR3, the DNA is TGTGCCAGCAGCGGGACAGGGGGCAGGACTGAAGCTTTCTTT. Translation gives CASSGTGGRTEAFF.

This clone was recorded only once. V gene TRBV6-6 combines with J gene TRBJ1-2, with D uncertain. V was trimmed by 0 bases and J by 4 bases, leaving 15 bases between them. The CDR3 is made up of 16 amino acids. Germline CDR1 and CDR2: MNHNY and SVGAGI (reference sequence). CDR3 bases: TGTGCCAGCAGTTACTCGAGAGCAGAGAGCGGCTATGGCTACACCTTC. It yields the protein CASSYSRAESGYGYTF.

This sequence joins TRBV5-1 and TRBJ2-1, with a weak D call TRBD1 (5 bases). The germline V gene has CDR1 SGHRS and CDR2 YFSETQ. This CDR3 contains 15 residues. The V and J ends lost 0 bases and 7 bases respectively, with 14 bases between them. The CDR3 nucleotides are TGCGCCAGCAGCTTGGGCCCCCCGGCAGGGAATGAGCAGTTCTTC. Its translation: CASSLGPPAGNEQFF.

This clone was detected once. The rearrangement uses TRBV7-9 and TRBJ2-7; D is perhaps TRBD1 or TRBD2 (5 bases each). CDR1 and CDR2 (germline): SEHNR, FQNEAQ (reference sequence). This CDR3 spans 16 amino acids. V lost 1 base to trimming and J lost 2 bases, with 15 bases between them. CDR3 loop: CASSLVARGPTYEQYF. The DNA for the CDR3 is TGTGCCAGCAGCTTAGTAGCCCGGGGACCTACCTACGAGCAGTACTTC.

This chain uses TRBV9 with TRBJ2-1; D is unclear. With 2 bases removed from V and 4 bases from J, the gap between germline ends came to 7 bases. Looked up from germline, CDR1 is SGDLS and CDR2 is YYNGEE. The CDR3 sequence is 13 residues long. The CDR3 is CASSVQEYNEQFF. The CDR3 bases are TGTGCCAGCAGCGTCCAGGAGTACAATGAGCAGTTCTTC.

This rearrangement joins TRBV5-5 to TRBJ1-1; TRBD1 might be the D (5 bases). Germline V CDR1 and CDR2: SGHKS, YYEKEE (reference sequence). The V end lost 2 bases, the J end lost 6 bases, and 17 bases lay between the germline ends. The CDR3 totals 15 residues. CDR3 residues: CASSLGAGIVAEAFF. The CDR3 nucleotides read TGTGCCAGCAGCTTAGGGGCAGGGATAGTGGCTGAAGCTTTCTTT. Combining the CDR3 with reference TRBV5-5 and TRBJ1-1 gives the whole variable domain DAGVTQSPTHLIKTRGQQVTLRCSPISGHKSVSWYQQVLGQGPQFIFQYYEKEERGRGNFPDRFSARQFPNYSSELNVNALLLGDSALYLCASSLGAGIVAEAFFGQGTRLTVV.

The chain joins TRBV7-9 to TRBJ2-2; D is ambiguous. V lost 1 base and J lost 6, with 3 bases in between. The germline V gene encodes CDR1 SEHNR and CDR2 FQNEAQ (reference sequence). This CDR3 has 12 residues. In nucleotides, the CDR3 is TGTGCCAGCAGCTTAGGGGCCGGGGAGCTGTTTTTT. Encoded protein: CASSLGAGELFF.

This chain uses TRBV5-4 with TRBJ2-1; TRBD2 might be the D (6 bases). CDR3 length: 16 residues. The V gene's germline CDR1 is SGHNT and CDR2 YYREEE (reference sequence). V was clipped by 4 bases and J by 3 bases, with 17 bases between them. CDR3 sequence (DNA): TGTGCCAGCAGCCCGACGACTAGGAATGGCTACAATGAGCAGTTCTTC. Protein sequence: CASSPTTRNGYNEQFF.

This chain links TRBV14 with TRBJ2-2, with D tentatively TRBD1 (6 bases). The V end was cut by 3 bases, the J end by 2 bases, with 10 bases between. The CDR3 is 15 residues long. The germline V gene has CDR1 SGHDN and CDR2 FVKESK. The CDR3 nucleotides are TGTGCCAGCAGCCAGATCGGGACAAACACCGGGGAGCTGTTTTTT. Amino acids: CASSQIGTNTGELFF.

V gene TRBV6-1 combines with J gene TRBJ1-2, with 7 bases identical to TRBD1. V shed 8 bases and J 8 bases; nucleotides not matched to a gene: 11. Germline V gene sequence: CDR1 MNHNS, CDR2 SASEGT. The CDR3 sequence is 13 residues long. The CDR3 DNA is TGTGCCAGCGCGACCGGGACAGCAAACGGCTACACCTTC. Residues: CASATGTANGYTF.

CDR3 in amino acids: CSPSQGNEQYF. In DNA, the CDR3 is TGCAGTCCCTCTCAGGGGAACGAGCAGTACTTC. V usage is TRBV20-1 and J usage is TRBJ2-7; possibly TRBD1 for D (6 bases). V was pared by 8 bases and J by 5 bases, with 13 bases between. The CDR3 runs to 11 residues. The V gene's germline CDR1 is DFQATT and CDR2 SNEGSKA (reference sequence).

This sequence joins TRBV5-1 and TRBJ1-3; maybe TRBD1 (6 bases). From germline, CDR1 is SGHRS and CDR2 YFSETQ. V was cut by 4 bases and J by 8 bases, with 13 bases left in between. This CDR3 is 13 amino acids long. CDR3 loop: CASSPGERDTIYF. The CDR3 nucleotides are TGCGCCAGCAGCCCAGGGGAGCGGGACACCATATATTTT.

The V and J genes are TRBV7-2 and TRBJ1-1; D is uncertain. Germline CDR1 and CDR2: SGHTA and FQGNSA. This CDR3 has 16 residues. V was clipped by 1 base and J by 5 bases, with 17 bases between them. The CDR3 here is CASSLGPAPLGTEAFF. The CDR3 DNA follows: TGTGCCAGCAGCTTAGGCCCGGCCCCCTTAGGGACTGAAGCTTTCTTT.

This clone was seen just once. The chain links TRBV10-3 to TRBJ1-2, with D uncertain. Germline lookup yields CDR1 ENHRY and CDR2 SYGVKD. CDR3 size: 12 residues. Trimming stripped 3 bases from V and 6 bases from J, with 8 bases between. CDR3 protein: CAISDGPDGYTF. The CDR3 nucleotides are TGTGCCATCAGTGACGGACCAGATGGCTACACCTTC.

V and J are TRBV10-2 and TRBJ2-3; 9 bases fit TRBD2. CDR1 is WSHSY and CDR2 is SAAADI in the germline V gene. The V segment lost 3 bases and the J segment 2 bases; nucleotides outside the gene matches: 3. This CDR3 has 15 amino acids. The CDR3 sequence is CASSDLAGVTDTQYF. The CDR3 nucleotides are TGCGCCAGCAGTGATTTAGCGGGGGTCACAGATACGCAGTATTTT.

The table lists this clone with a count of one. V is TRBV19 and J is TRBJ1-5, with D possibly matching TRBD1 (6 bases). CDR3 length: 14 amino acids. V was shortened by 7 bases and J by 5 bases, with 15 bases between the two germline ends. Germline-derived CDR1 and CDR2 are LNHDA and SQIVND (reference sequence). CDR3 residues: CASIIPGADQPQHF. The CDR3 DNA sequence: TGTGCCAGTATCATTCCGGGGGCCGATCAGCCCCAGCATTTT. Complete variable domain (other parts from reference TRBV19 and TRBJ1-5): DGGITQSPKYLFRKEGQNVTLSCEQNLNHDAMYWYRQDPGQGLRLIYYSQIVNDFQKGDIAEGYSVSREKKESFPLTVTSAQKNPTAFYLCASIIPGADQPQHFGDGTRLSIL.

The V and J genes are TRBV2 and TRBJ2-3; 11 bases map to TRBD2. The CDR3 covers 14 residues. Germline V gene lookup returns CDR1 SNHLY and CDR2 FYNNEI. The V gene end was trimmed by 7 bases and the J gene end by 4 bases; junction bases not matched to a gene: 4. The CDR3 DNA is TGTGCCAGCAAGATTAGCGGGGGGGCAGATACGCAGTATTTT. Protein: CASKISGGADTQYF.

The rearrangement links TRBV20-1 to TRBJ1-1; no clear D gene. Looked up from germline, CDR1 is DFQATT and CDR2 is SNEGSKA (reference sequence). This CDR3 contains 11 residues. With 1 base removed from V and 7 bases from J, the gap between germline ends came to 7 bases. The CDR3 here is CSARAGIEAFF. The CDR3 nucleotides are TGCAGTGCTAGAGCGGGGATTGAAGCTTTCTTT.